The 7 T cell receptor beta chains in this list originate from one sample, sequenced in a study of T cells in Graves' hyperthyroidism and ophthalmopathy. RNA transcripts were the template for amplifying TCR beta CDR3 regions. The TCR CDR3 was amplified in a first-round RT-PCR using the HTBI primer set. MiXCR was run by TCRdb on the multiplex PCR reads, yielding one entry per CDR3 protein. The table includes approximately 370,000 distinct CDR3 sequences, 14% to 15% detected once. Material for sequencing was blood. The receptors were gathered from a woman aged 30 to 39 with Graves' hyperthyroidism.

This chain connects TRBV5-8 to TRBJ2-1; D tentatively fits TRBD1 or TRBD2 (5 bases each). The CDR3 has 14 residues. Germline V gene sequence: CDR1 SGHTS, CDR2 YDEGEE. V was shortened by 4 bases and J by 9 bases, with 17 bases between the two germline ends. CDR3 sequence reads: CASSLLARDGEQFF. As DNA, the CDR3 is TGTGCCAGCAGCCTACTGGCCCGGGACGGTGAGCAGTTCTTC.

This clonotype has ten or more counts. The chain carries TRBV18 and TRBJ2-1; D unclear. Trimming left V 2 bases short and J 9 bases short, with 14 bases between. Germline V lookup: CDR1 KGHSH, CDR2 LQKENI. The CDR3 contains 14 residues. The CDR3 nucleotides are TGTGCCAGCTCACCAGGAGACGGCCGAAGTGAGCAGTTCTTC. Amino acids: CASSPGDGRSEQFF.

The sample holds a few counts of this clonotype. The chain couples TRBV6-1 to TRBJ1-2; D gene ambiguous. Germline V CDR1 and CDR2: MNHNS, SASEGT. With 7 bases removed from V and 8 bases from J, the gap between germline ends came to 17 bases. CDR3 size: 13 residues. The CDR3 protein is CASKTSTSLGYTF. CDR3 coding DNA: TGTGCCAGCAAGACTTCCACGTCCCTAGGCTACACCTTC.

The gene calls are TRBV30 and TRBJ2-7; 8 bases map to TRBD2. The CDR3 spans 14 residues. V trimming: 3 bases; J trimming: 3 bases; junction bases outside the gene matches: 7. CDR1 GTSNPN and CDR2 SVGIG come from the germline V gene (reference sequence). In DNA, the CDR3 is TGTGCCTGGAGAACTAGCGGAGACTACTACGAGCAGTACTTC. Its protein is CAWRTSGDYYEQYF.

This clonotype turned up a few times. The CDR3 DNA reads TGTGCCAGTAGTACTCGGACAGGGATGAACACTGAAGCTTTCTTT. It specifies CASSTRTGMNTEAFF. The chain links TRBV19 to TRBJ1-1; 8 positions match TRBD1. The CDR3 length is 15 residues. The V gene end was trimmed by 4 bases and the J gene end by 0 bases; junction bases not matched to a gene: 4. Germline V gives CDR1 LNHDA, CDR2 SQIVND (reference sequence).

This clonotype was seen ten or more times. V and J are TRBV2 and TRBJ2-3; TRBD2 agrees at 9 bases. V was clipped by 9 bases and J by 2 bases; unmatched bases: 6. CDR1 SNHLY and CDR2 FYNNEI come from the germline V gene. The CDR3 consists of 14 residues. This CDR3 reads CARTSGGNTDTQYF. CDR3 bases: TGTGCCAGGACTAGCGGAGGGAACACAGATACGCAGTATTTT.

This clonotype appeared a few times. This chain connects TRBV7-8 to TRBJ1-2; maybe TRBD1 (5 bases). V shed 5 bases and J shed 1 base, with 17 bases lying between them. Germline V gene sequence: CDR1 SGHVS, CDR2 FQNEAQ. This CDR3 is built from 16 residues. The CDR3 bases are TGTGCCAGCAGCGTAGGGAGGGGTGGGATTAACTATGGCTACACCTTC. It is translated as CASSVGRGGINYGYTF.